The source of this T cell receptor (beta chain) is a study of T cell responses to AZD1222 COVID-19 vaccine. As for the study in general: Recipients boosted at about 4 weeks or about 12 weeks are pooled. Findings and limits, study-wide: Baseline serology detected seropositivity in only 6 or 7 AZD1222 recipients. Samples come after the peak T cell response, not at day 14.

TCRdb's table, derived via immunoSEQ multiplex PCR, lists solely in-frame clones and lacks some. The sample shows over 65,000 clones, about 86% of them seen only once. This clone was counted a few times. As yet, its antigen is unknown. V lost 4 bases, J lost 1 base, and 7 bases lay in between. Germline loops: CDR1 KGHSH, CDR2 LQKENI. This CDR3 is built from 13 residues. The TCR originated in an adult in good health. The gene calls are TRBV18 and TRBJ2-5; D gene unclear. The sample was peripheral blood, taken on day 0 of AZD1222 vaccination. DNA of the CDR3: TGTGCCAGCTCACGAGGCATCCAAGAGACCCAGTACTTC. Translated: CASSRGIQETQYF. Full variable domain (rest looked up from reference TRBV18 and TRBJ2-5): NAGVMQNPRHLVRRRGQEARLRCSPMKGHSHVYWYRQLPEEGLKFMVYLQKENIIDESGMPKERFSAEFPKEGPSILRIQQVVRGDSAAYFCASSRGIQETQYFGPGTRLLVL.